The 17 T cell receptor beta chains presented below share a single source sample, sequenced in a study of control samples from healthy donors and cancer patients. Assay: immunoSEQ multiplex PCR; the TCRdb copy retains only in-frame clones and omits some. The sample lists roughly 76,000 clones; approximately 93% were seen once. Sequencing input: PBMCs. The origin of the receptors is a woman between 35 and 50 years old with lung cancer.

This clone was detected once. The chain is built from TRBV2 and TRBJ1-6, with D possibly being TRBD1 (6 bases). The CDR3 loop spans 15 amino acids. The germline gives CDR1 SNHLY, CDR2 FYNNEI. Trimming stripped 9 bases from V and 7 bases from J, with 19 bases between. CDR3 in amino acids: CARARDTQRNSPLHF. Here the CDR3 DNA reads TGTGCCAGGGCCCGGGACACCCAGAGGAATTCACCCCTCCACTTT. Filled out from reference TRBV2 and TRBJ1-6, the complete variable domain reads EPEVTQTPSHQVTQMGQEVILRCVPISNHLYFYWYRQILGQKVEFLVSFYNNEISEKSEIFDDQFSVERPDGSNFTLKIRSTKLEDSAMYFCARARDTQRNSPLHFGNGTRLTVT.

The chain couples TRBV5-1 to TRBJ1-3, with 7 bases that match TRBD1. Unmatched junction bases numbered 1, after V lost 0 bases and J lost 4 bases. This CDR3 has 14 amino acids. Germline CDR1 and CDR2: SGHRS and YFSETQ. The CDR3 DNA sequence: TGCGCCAGCAGCTTGGACAGGGGAGGAAACACCATATATTTT. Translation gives CASSLDRGGNTIYF.

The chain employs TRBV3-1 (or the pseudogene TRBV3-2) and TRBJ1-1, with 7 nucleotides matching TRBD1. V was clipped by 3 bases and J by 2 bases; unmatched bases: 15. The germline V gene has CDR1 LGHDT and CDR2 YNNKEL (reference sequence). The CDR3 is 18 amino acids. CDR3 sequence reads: CASSQDWAADRRNTEAFF. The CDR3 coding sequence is TGTGCCAGCAGCCAGGATTGGGCCGCGGACAGGAGAAACACTGAAGCTTTCTTT.

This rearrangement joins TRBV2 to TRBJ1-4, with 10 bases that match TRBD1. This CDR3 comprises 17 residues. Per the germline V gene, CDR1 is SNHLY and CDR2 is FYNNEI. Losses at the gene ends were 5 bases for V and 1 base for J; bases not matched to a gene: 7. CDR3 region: CASSIGGTGVTNEKLFF. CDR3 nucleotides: TGTGCCAGCAGTATTGGCGGGACAGGGGTAACTAATGAAAAACTGTTTTTT.

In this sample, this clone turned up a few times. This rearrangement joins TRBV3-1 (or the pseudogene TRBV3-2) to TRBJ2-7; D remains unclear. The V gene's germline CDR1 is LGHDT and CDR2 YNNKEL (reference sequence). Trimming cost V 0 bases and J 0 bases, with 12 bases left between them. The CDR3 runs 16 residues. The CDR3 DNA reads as TGTGCCAGCAGCCAAGATCTGGGCCTGAGCTCCTACGAGCAGTACTTC. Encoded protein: CASSQDLGLSSYEQYF.

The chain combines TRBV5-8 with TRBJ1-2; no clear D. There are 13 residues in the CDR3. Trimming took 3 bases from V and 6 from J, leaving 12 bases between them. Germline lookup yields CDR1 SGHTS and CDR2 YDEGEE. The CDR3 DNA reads TGTGCCAGCAGCTCCCCCCGGATCCATGGCTACACCTTC. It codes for CASSSPRIHGYTF.

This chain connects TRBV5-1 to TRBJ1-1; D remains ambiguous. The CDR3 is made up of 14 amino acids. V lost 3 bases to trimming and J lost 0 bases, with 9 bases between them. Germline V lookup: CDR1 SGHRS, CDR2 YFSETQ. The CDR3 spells CASSSDGMNTEAFF. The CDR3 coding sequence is TGCGCCAGCAGCTCGGACGGTATGAACACTGAAGCTTTCTTT.

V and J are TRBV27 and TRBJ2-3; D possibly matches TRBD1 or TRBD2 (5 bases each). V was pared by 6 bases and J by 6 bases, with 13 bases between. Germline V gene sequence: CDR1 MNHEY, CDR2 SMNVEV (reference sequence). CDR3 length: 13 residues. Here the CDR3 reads CASRFQGADTQYF. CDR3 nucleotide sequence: TGTGCCAGCAGATTTCAGGGAGCCGATACGCAGTATTTT.

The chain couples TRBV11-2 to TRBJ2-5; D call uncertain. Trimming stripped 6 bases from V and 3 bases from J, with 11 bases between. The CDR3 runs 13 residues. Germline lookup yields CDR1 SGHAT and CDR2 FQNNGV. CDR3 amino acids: CASSYARKETQYF. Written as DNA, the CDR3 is TGTGCCAGCAGTTATGCGAGGAAAGAGACCCAGTACTTC.

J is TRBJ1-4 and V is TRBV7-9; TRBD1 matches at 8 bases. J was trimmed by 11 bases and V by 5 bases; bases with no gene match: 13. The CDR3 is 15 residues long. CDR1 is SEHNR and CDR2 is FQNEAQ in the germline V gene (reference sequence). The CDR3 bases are TGTGCCAGCAGCGTCACGCTACAGGGGGTAGAGAAACTGTTTTTT. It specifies CASSVTLQGVEKLFF.

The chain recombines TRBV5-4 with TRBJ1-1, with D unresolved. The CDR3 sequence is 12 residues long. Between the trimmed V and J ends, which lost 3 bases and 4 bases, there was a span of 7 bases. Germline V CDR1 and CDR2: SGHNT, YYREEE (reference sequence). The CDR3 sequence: CASSYEVTEAFF. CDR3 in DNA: TGTGCCAGCAGCTATGAGGTCACTGAAGCTTTCTTT.

The DNA for the CDR3 is TGTGCCAGTAGTGACACTCAGAACACTGAAGCTTTCTTT. Protein sequence: CASSDTQNTEAFF. The V gene is TRBV19, the J gene TRBJ1-1; no firm D call. V was pared by 5 bases and J by 1 base, with 8 bases between. CDR1 LNHDA and CDR2 SQIVND come from the germline V gene (reference sequence). This CDR3 contains 13 residues.

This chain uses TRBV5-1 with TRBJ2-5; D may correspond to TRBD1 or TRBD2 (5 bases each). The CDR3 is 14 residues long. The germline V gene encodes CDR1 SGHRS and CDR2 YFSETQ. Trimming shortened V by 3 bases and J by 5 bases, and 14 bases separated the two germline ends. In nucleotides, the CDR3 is TGCGCCAGCAGCTGGGACGGTCCTATGGAGACCCAGTACTTC. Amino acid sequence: CASSWDGPMETQYF. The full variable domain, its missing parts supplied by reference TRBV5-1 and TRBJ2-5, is KAGVTQTPRYLIKTRGQQVTLSCSPISGHRSVSWYQQTPGQGLQFLFEYFSETQRNKGNFPGRFSGRQFSNSRSEMNVSTLELGDSALYLCASSWDGPMETQYFGPGTRLLVL.

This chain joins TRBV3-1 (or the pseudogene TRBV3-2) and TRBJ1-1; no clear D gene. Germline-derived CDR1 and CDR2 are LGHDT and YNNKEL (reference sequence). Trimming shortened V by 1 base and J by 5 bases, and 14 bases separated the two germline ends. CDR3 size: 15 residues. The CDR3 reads CASSQVLGSETEAFF. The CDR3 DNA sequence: TGTGCCAGCAGCCAAGTTCTGGGGTCCGAAACTGAAGCTTTCTTT.

The CDR3 is CSASRDTEAFF. The CDR3 DNA is TGCAGTGCTAGCCGGGACACTGAAGCTTTCTTT. The chain recombines TRBV20-1 with TRBJ1-1, with no clear D. V lost 3 bases, J lost 3 bases, and 5 bases lay in between. Germline V gene lookup returns CDR1 DFQATT and CDR2 SNEGSKA (reference sequence). The CDR3 is made up of 11 amino acids.

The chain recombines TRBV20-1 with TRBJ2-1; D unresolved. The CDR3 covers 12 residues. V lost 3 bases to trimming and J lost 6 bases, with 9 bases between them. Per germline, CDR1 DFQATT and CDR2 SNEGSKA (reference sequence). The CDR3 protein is CSASLGVNEQFF. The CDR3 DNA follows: TGCAGTGCTAGTCTTGGTGTCAATGAGCAGTTCTTC.

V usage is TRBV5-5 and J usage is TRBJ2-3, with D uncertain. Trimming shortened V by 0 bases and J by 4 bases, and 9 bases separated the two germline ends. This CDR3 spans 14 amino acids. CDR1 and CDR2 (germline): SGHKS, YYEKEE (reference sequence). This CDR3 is CASSLVARADTQYF. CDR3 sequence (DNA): TGTGCCAGCAGCTTGGTAGCCCGAGCAGATACGCAGTATTTT.